This TCR beta chain derives from a study of blood T cell repertoires in COVID-19. Study summary: Some COVID-19 samples were acute and others convalescent; all came from the United States, Italy and Spain. T cells, B-cell-depleted T cells, or PBMCs provided the cDNA or gDNA that served as material.

Trimming took off 2 bases at V and 10 bases at J, with 9 bases between the two ends. Germline values: CDR1 DFQATT, CDR2 SNEGSKA (reference sequence). The CDR3 loop spans 11 amino acids. As handled by the study authors: Reference gene primer amplification gave estimated nucleated cell counts. The method was immunoSEQ multiplex PCR; TCRdb's version includes in-frame clones alone and lacks a portion of them. V and J calls plus clone size are reproduced from that table; the DNA served to infer D and trimming. The sample records approximately 170,000 clones, 82% being singletons. Sequencing used peripheral blood. The receptor's source is a woman aged 80 or over with active or convalescent COVID-19. V and J are TRBV20-1 and TRBJ2-1; tentative D call: TRBD1 (5 bases). CDR3 sequence: CSARSGAEQFF. CDR3 in DNA: TGCAGTGCTAGAAGTGGGGCGGAGCAGTTCTTC.